The 4 T cell receptor beta chains listed next were all sequenced from one sample in a study of blood T cells in healthy people across ages. Using a J-beta primer mix together with a sample-barcoded 5' primer, a second PCR was run for roughly 7 to 12 cycles. TCRdb re-called the 5' RACE reads with MiXCR, one entry per CDR3 protein. The table shows hundreds of thousands of distinct CDR3 sequences, with around two fifths occurring only once. Sample: blood. The origin of the receptors is a man older than 75 in good health.

This clonotype was counted once. The CDR3 DNA sequence: TGTGCCAGCAGCTTAGGGAGAGTTGACGAAAAACTGTTTTTT. It specifies CASSLGRVDEKLFF. The chain is built from TRBV7-6 and TRBJ1-4; the D is unclear. V was shortened by 1 base and J by 8 bases, with 11 bases between the two germline ends. The CDR3 loop spans 14 amino acids. Germline CDR1 reads SGHVS; CDR2 reads FNYEAQ.

This clonotype showed up just a few times. The chain carries TRBV6-5 and TRBJ2-7; D ambiguous. The V end lost 5 bases, the J end lost 7 bases, and 9 bases lay between the germline ends. CDR3 length: 11 residues. Germline V CDR1 and CDR2: MNHEY, SVGAGI. CDR3 residues: CASSTADEQYF. The CDR3 coding sequence is TGTGCCAGCAGTACGGCGGATGAGCAGTACTTC.

The chain has TRBV20-1 and TRBJ2-5; D is unresolved. Germline V lookup: CDR1 DFQATT, CDR2 SNEGSKA (reference sequence). V was trimmed by 6 bases and J by 7 bases, leaving 9 bases between them. This CDR3 region has 10 residues. In DNA form, the CDR3 reads TGCAGTGCCCCATATGGGACCCAGTACTTC. It is translated as CSAPYGTQYF.

The J gene is TRBJ2-3, the V gene TRBV6-2 or TRBV6-3; D is ambiguous. V was cut by 9 bases and J by 5 bases, with 18 bases left in between. This CDR3 contains 14 residues. CDR1 and CDR2 from the germline V gene are MNHEY and SVGEGT. The CDR3 nucleotides read TGTGCCAGTAACTTTGACTGGGCCGGAGATACGCAGTATTTT. This sequence encodes CASNFDWAGDTQYF.